What follows describes a single TCR beta chain. Germline V gene data show CDR1 as SGHRS and CDR2 as YFSETQ. The CDR3 consists of 16 residues. After removal of 1 base from V and 4 bases from J, the junction contained 8 bases not matched to a gene. This entry comes from a study of blood T cell repertoires in COVID-19. For the study at large: PBMCs, B-cell-depleted T cells, or T cells were the source of the cDNA or gDNA that made up the material.

In the study's own analysis: Scientists estimated how many nucleated cells there were by amplifying reference gene primers. Repertoires were generated with immunoSEQ multiplex PCR, while TCRdb's copy carries only in-frame clones and drops some. V and J calls and clone size come straight from that table; D and trimming were deduced from the DNA. The table records a few hundred thousand clones, 80% of them present only once. The chain carries TRBV5-1 and TRBJ2-3; 8 bases match TRBD2. The sequenced sample was peripheral blood. The sequence derives from a human donor in a cohort sampled during active COVID-19. In DNA, the CDR3 is TGCGCCAGCAGCTTGACGTCGGGAGGGCTGGCAGATACGCAGTATTTT. As protein: CASSLTSGGLADTQYF.